One sample yielded the 26 T cell receptor beta chains listed below, sequenced in a study of control samples from healthy donors and cancer patients. The table came from immunoSEQ multiplex PCR; TCRdb's copy has only in-frame clones and leaves some out. The repertoire has around 140,000 clones, around nine tenths of them found once; the top ten carry 5.5% to 7%. Sequencing used blood. Receptors were obtained from a man in his late teens or twenties in good health.

This clone was recorded once. The chain carries TRBV7-2 and TRBJ2-7, with TRBD2 identical over 7 bases. Trimming at V came to 5 bases and at J to 6 bases, leaving 10 bases not matched to a gene. The germline gives CDR1 SGHTA, CDR2 FQGNSA. CDR3 length equals 14 residues. DNA of the CDR3: TGTGCCAGCAGCCGGGGGGAGGCAGGTATCGAGCAGTACTTC. Residues: CASSRGEAGIEQYF. The whole variable domain, filled in from reference TRBV7-2 and TRBJ2-7, reads GAGVSQSPSNKVTEKGKDVELRCDPISGHTALYWYRQSLGQGLEFLIYFQGNSAPDKSGLPSDRFSAERTGGSVSTLTIQRTQQEDSAVYLCASSRGEAGIEQYFGPGTRLTVT.

The genes are TRBV29-1 and TRBJ1-1, with TRBD1 matching over 7 bases. The J segment lost 4 bases and the V segment lost 7 bases, leaving 9 bases of the junction unmatched. This CDR3 contains 13 residues. Germline CDR1 SQVTM, CDR2 ANQGSEA. The CDR3 region has the DNA TGCAGCGCAAACAGGGGAGAGGGCACTGAAGCTTTCTTT. Its protein product is CSANRGEGTEAFF. Based on the CDR3 plus reference TRBV29-1 and TRBJ1-1, the full variable domain is SAVISQKPSRDICQRGTSLTIQCQVDSQVTMMFWYRQQPGQSLTLIATANQGSEATYESGFVIDKFPISRPNLTFSTLTVSNMSPEDSSIYLCSANRGEGTEAFFGQGTRLTVV.

The chain is built from TRBV5-4 and TRBJ2-5, with 15 bases matching TRBD2. This CDR3 has 15 amino acids. The V and J ends lost 2 bases and 5 bases, in that order; junction bases with no gene match: 1. Germline CDR1 is SGHNT and CDR2 is YYREEE (reference sequence). CDR3 DNA sequence: TGTGCCAGCAGCTTTGGGACTAGCGGGGGGGAGACCCAGTACTTC. Translated, it gives CASSFGTSGGETQYF.

The genes are TRBV5-1 and TRBJ2-2; perhaps D is TRBD1 or TRBD2 (5 bases each). CDR3 length: 15 residues. Germline V gene sequence: CDR1 SGHRS, CDR2 YFSETQ. V gave up 3 bases and J gave up 1 base, with 10 bases separating them. Here the CDR3 DNA reads TGCGCCAGCAGCTCTAGTGGGGGGAACACCGGGGAGCTGTTTTTT. Its protein is CASSSSGGNTGELFF.

The CDR3 here is CASSLVRAGGTQETQYF. In DNA, the CDR3 is TGCGCCAGCAGCTTGGTGCGAGCGGGGGGCACCCAAGAGACCCAGTACTTC. The chain combines TRBV5-1 with TRBJ2-5; 9 bases match TRBD2. Per the germline V gene, CDR1 is SGHRS and CDR2 is YFSETQ. The junction had 7 bases not matched to a gene; V was cut back by 0 bases and J by 1 base. The CDR3 is 17 amino acids.

The table lists this clone with a few counts. The CDR3 bases are TGTGCCAGCAGCTTCCGATCGGCCGGGGAGCTGTTTTTT. Translation gives CASSFRSAGELFF. The genes are TRBV7-2 and TRBJ2-2; no clear D. V lost 3 bases and J 6 bases, leaving 8 bases between the germline ends. The CDR3 has 13 amino acids. CDR1 is SGHTA, CDR2 FQGNSA, per germline.

The chain is built from TRBV9 and TRBJ1-2; D is unclear. The CDR3 is 13 residues long. Germline CDR1 reads SGDLS; CDR2 reads YYNGEE. The V and J ends lost 1 base and 9 bases respectively, with 13 bases between them. CDR3 protein: CASSVYDKDSYTF. The CDR3 nucleotides are TGTGCCAGCAGCGTATACGACAAGGATAGCTACACCTTC.

This chain joins TRBV9 and TRBJ1-2; TRBD1 matches at 7 bases. V lost 0 bases to trimming and J lost 2 bases; unmatched junction nucleotides: 4. Germline CDR1 reads SGDLS; CDR2 reads YYNGEE. The CDR3 is 15 amino acids. CDR3 DNA: TGTGCCAGCAGCGTAGTAGGGGGCGGAAACTATGGCTACACCTTC. The encoded protein is CASSVVGGGNYGYTF.

V usage is TRBV19 and J usage is TRBJ1-6; a possible D gene is TRBD1 (6 bases). This CDR3 is built from 16 residues. V lost 1 base and J lost 9, with 16 bases in between. Germline loops: CDR1 LNHDA, CDR2 SQIVND (reference sequence). CDR3 region: CASSIVPAGATSPLHF. The CDR3 region has the DNA TGTGCCAGTAGTATAGTTCCAGCGGGGGCCACTTCACCCCTCCACTTT.

The V gene is TRBV19, the J gene TRBJ2-1, with D possibly TRBD1 on 6 matching bases. The CDR3 contains 15 residues. CDR1 and CDR2 from the germline V gene are LNHDA and SQIVND (reference sequence). The ends were cut back, 3 bases at V and 9 bases at J, with 18 bases in the middle. The CDR3 region has the DNA TGTGCCAGTAGTATGGGGTGGGGGCCAGGGCGTGAGCAGTTCTTC. Its protein product is CASSMGWGPGREQFF.

This rearrangement joins TRBV27 to TRBJ1-6, with D tentatively TRBD1 (6 bases). This CDR3 has 13 residues. Germline V lookup: CDR1 MNHEY, CDR2 SMNVEV (reference sequence). The germline V and J ends were trimmed by 6 bases and 17 bases, with 20 bases remaining between them. The DNA of the CDR3 is TGTGCCAGCAGGTCGGGGGCGGTAGGGGGAGTCCACTTT. This translates into CASRSGAVGGVHF.

The chain carries TRBV3-1 (or the pseudogene TRBV3-2) and TRBJ1-4; 7 bases align to TRBD1. The V gene end was trimmed by 6 bases and the J gene end by 8 bases; junction bases not matched to a gene: 6. This CDR3 comprises 13 residues. Germline V CDR1 and CDR2: LGHDT, YNNKEL (reference sequence). The CDR3: CASSGTEPEKLFF. The CDR3 DNA reads as TGTGCCAGCAGTGGGACAGAGCCCGAAAAACTGTTTTTT.

In its sample, this clone was seen once. V usage is TRBV10-3 and J usage is TRBJ2-3, with D tentatively TRBD1 (6 bases). Germline loops: CDR1 ENHRY, CDR2 SYGVKD. CDR3 length: 14 amino acids. V was cut by 6 bases and J by 2 bases, with 12 bases left in between. The CDR3 nucleotides read TGTGCCATCAGCTCAGGGGCCGTCACAGATACGCAGTATTTT. Translated, it gives CAISSGAVTDTQYF.

The chain has TRBV20-1 and TRBJ1-2, with TRBD1 identical over 7 bases. This CDR3 has 11 residues. J lost 4 bases, V lost 5 bases, and 1 base had no gene match. Germline V gene lookup returns CDR1 DFQATT and CDR2 SNEGSKA (reference sequence). The CDR3 DNA sequence: TGCAGTGCTCAGGGGGTCTATGGCTACACCTTC. It specifies CSAQGVYGYTF.

CDR3 sequence: CASKHSAIGEKLFF. CDR3 nucleotide sequence: TGTGCCAGCAAACACTCAGCGATCGGTGAAAAACTGTTTTTT. This rearrangement joins TRBV27 to TRBJ1-4; D is unclear. V was shortened by 7 bases and J by 7 bases, with 16 bases between the two germline ends. There are 14 residues in the CDR3. Germline V gene lookup returns CDR1 MNHEY and CDR2 SMNVEV (reference sequence).

As to this clone: The sample holds other DNA sequences that translate to the same CDR3. The gene calls are TRBV6-5 and TRBJ1-2, with 10 bases fitting TRBD1. V trimming: 2 bases; J trimming: 4 bases; junction bases outside the gene matches: 7. Per the germline V gene, CDR1 is MNHEY and CDR2 is SVGAGI. The CDR3 consists of 16 residues. The CDR3 region is CASSYRRTGGSYGYTF. The CDR3 DNA reads TGTGCCAGCAGTTACCGCAGGACAGGGGGATCCTATGGCTACACCTTC.

The J gene is TRBJ2-3, the V gene TRBV7-9; D assignment may be TRBD1 or TRBD2 (6 bases each). Trimming left V 1 base short and J 0 bases short, with 11 bases between. Germline CDR1 reads SEHNR; CDR2 reads FQNEAQ (reference sequence). This CDR3 contains 16 residues. The CDR3 coding sequence is TGTGCCAGCAGCTTAGATCCGGGGGCTAGCACAGATACGCAGTATTTT. It encodes CASSLDPGASTDTQYF. Looking up the rest from reference TRBV7-9 and TRBJ2-3 gives the full variable domain: DTGVSQNPRHKITKRGQNVTFRCDPISEHNRLYWYRQTLGQGPEFLTYFQNEAQLEKSRLLSDRFSAERPKGSFSTLEIQRTEQGDSAMYLCASSLDPGASTDTQYFGPGTRLTVL.

The chain carries TRBV10-3 and TRBJ1-6; perhaps TRBD1 as D (5 bases). Trimming stripped 4 bases from V and 8 bases from J, with 12 bases between. Germline V lookup: CDR1 ENHRY, CDR2 SYGVKD. The CDR3 covers 14 residues. In DNA form, the CDR3 reads TGTGCCATCAGTGTCAGGGTGAGCGATTCACCCCTCCACTTT. Protein: CAISVRVSDSPLHF.

This clone was seen only once. J is TRBJ2-7 and V is TRBV19; 8 bases align to TRBD1. V was pared by 1 base and J by 2 bases, with 1 base of the junction left unmatched. Germline assignment: CDR1 LNHDA and CDR2 SQIVND (reference sequence). The CDR3 length is 14 residues. CDR3 bases: TGTGCCAGTAGTATAGGGACAGGGACCTACGAGCAGTACTTC. This codes for CASSIGTGTYEQYF.

V and J are TRBV9 and TRBJ2-3, with TRBD1 as a possible D gene (6 bases). V was pared by 6 bases and J by 7 bases, with 18 bases between. The CDR3 loop spans 14 amino acids. The germline gives CDR1 SGDLS, CDR2 YYNGEE. CDR3 in amino acids: CASTPRGTRNTQYF. Here the CDR3 DNA reads TGTGCCAGCACCCCTAGGGGGACCAGGAATACGCAGTATTTT.

The V and J genes are TRBV20-1 and TRBJ2-7; no definite D call. Germline CDR1 is DFQATT and CDR2 is SNEGSKA (reference sequence). Trimming removed 4 bases from V and 2 bases from J, with 6 bases in between. The CDR3 has 11 amino acids. The CDR3 sequence: CSATPAYEQYF. DNA for the CDR3: TGCAGTGCTACCCCAGCCTACGAGCAGTACTTC.

The chain has TRBV3-1 (or the pseudogene TRBV3-2) and TRBJ1-3, with TRBD1 as a possible D gene (5 bases). The germline V gene has CDR1 LGHDT and CDR2 YNNKEL (reference sequence). Trimming left V 0 bases short and J 0 bases short, with 15 bases between. The CDR3 spans 18 residues. DNA of the CDR3: TGTGCCAGCAGCCAAGAGCAAGGACATATCTCCTCTGGAAACACCATATATTTT. Protein product: CASSQEQGHISSGNTIYF.

CDR3 coding DNA: TGTGCCAGTTGCCTCGACAGCTTCGGGGAAAAACTGTTTTTT. Its translation is CASCLDSFGEKLFF. V usage is TRBV19 and J usage is TRBJ1-4, with D perhaps TRBD1 (5 bases). Trimming pared 8 bases from V and 8 bases from J, leaving 18 bases between. The CDR3 runs to 14 residues. Germline-derived CDR1 and CDR2 are LNHDA and SQIVND (reference sequence).

The V call is TRBV7-6, the J call TRBJ2-7; 7 bases are a match to TRBD1. Germline trimming cut 5 bases from V and 1 base from J; bases unmatched to any gene: 2. The CDR3 sequence is 13 residues long. Germline V gives CDR1 SGHVS, CDR2 FNYEAQ. CDR3 nucleotide sequence: TGTGCCAGCAGCCAGGGACAGTCCTACGAGCAGTACTTC. Its translation: CASSQGQSYEQYF. The full variable domain, its missing parts supplied by reference TRBV7-6 and TRBJ2-7, is GAGVSQSPRYKVTKRGQDVALRCDPISGHVSLYWYRQALGQGPEFLTYFNYEAQQDKSGLPNDRFSAERPEGSISTLTIQRTEQRDSAMYRCASSQGQSYEQYFGPGTRLTVT.

This sequence joins TRBV7-3 and TRBJ2-5; D ambiguous. The germline gives CDR1 SGHTA, CDR2 FQGTGA. V shed 2 bases and J shed 2 bases, with 9 bases lying between them. This CDR3 is 14 amino acids long. The CDR3 sequence: CASSLSGIQETQYF. The CDR3 DNA is TGTGCCAGCAGCTTATCTGGGATACAAGAGACCCAGTACTTC.

The CDR3 bases are TGTGCCAGTAGTATGGGGAGGTACTATAGCAATCAGCCCCAGCATTTT. Amino acids: CASSMGRYYSNQPQHF. This chain connects TRBV19 to TRBJ1-5, with unresolved D. CDR1 and CDR2 from the germline V gene are LNHDA and SQIVND (reference sequence). This CDR3 region has 16 residues. V was shortened by 3 bases and J by 0 bases, with 12 bases between the two germline ends.